This entry is about one T cell receptor beta chain. The data were taken from a study of OX40 agonist ivuxolimab in advanced cancers. Libraries were prepared by immunoSEQ multiplex PCR; TCRdb keeps only in-frame clonotypes and omits some of them. The data show tens of thousands of clones, roughly 80% seen once. The origin of this receptor is an adult with an advanced solid tumor such as melanoma, head and neck, liver or kidney cancer. The input for sequencing was CD4+ or CD8+ T cells sorted from blood, taken in a trial of the OX40 agonist ivuxolimab.

CDR3 protein: CAWSPFLERGVTDTQYF. CDR3 coding DNA: TGTGCCTGGAGTCCCTTTTTAGAGCGGGGGGTCACAGATACGCAGTATTTT. The V and J genes are TRBV30 and TRBJ2-3; TRBD2 matches at 9 bases. This CDR3 comprises 17 residues. With 2 bases clipped from V and 2 bases from J, the junction kept 11 bases outside the gene matches. Germline CDR1 and CDR2: GTSNPN and SVGIG (reference sequence).